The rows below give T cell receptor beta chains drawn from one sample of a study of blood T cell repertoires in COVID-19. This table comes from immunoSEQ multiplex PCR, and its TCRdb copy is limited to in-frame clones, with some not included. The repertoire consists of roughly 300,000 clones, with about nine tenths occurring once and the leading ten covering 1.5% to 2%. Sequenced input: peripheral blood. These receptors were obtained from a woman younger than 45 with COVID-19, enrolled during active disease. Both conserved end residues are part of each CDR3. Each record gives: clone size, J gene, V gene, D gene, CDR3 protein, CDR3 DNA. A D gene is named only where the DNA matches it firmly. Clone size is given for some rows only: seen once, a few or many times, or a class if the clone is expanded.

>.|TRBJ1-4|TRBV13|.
CASSLEEDHHEKLFF
TGTGCCAGCAGCCTGGAGGAGGACCATCATGAAAAACTGTTTTTT
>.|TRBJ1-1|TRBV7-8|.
CASSQPMNTEAFF
TGTGCCAGCAGCCAGCCGATGAACACTGAAGCTTTCTTT
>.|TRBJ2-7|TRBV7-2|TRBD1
CASSLGRQGLSYEQYF
TGTGCCAGCAGCTTAGGGCGACAGGGTTTGAGCTACGAGCAGTACTTC
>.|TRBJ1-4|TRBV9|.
CASSVADGDWEKLFF
TGTGCCAGCAGCGTAGCCGACGGCGACTGGGAAAAACTGTTTTTT
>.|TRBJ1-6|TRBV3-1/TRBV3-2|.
CASSQTGSSYNSPLHF
TGTGCCAGCAGCCAAACAGGGAGCTCCTATAATTCACCCCTCCACTTT
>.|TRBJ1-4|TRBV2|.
CASSEAREKLFF
TGTGCCAGCAGTGAAGCGCGGGAAAAACTGTTTTTT
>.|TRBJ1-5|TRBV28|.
CASSFRRDDHQPQHF
TGTGCCAGCAGTTTTCGCAGGGATGACCATCAGCCCCAGCATTTT
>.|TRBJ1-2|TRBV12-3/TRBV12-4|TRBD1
CASSQQGNYGYTF
TGTGCCAGCAGTCAACAGGGGAACTATGGCTACACCTTC
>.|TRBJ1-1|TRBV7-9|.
CASSLDPQGLEAFF
TGTGCCAGCAGCTTAGATCCCCAGGGGCTGGAAGCTTTCTTT
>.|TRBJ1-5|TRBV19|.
CASSSRVPGQPQHF
TGTGCCAGTAGTAGCAGGGTGCCGGGTCAGCCCCAGCATTTT
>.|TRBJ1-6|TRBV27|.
CASSRRGGQGGGSPLHF
TGTGCCAGCAGTAGACGGGGCGGACAAGGAGGAGGGTCACCCCTCCACTTT
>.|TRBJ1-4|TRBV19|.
CASGVRGEKLFF
TGTGCCAGTGGGGTTAGGGGTGAAAAACTGTTTTTT
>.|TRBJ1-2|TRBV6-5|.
CASSYRGRGNYGYTF
TGTGCCAGCAGTTACAGAGGGAGGGGGAACTATGGCTACACCTTC
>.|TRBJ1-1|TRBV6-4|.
CASKPGHKNTEAFF
TGTGCCAGCAAACCGGGACACAAGAACACTGAAGCTTTCTTT
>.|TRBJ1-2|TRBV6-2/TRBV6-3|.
CASSPNRVGGYTF
TGTGCCAGCAGCCCGAACAGGGTCGGCGGCTACACCTTC
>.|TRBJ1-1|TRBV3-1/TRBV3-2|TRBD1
CASSQDRADRGPGEAFF
TGTGCCAGCAGCCAAGATAGGGCCGACAGGGGGCCTGGTGAAGCTTTCTTT
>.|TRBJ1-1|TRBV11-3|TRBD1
CASSLGQGDISEAFF
TGTGCCAGCAGCTTGGGACAGGGGGATATCTCTGAAGCTTTCTTT
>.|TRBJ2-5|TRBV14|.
CASSQDRTSQETQYF
TGTGCCAGCAGCCAAGATCGGACAAGCCAAGAGACCCAGTACTTC
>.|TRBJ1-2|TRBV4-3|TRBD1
CASSQYRGIYGYTF
TGCGCCAGCAGCCAGTACAGGGGAATCTATGGCTACACCTTC
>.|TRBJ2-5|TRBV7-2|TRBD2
CASSPQLAGGFYYQETQYF
TGTGCCAGCAGCCCCCAACTAGCGGGGGGTTTTTACTACCAAGAGACCCAGTACTTC
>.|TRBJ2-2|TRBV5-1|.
CASSLIQIAGELFF
TGCGCCAGCAGCTTGATCCAGATCGCCGGGGAGCTGTTTTTT
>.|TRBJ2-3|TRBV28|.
CASILQGNGDTQYF
TGTGCCAGCATTCTCCAGGGGAACGGGGATACGCAGTATTTT
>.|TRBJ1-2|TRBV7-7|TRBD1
CASLDRGLFCFNYGYTF
TGTGCTAGCCTTGACAGGGGCCTTTTCTGTTTTAACTATGGCTACACCTTC
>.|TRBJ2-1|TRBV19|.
CASSSGHYNEQFF
TGTGCCAGTAGTTCGGGACACTACAATGAGCAGTTCTTC
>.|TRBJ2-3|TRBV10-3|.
CAISELGVQRSTQYF
TGTGCCATCAGTGAACTCGGGGTTCAGCGAAGTACGCAGTATTTT
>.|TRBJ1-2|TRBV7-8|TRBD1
CASSLSGQDYGYTF
TGTGCCAGCAGCTTAAGCGGACAGGACTATGGCTACACCTTC
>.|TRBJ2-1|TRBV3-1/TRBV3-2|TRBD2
CASSQATSGDTFYNEQFF
TGTGCCAGCAGCCAAGCGACTAGCGGGGACACCTTCTACAATGAGCAGTTCTTC
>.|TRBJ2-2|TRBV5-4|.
CASSLARVRGTGELFF
TGTGCCAGCAGCTTGGCCCGAGTCAGGGGAACCGGGGAGCTGTTTTTT
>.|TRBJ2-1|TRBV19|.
CASSIRDRVIF
TGTGCCAGTAGTATAAGAGACAGAGTGATCTTC
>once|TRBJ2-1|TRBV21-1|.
CASSTQLAGAYNEQFF
TGTGCCAGCAGCACTCAACTAGCGGGGGCCTACAATGAGCAGTTCTTC
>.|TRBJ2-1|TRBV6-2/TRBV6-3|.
CASSVRGAAYNEQFF
TGTGCCAGCAGTGTCCGGGGGGCCGCCTACAATGAGCAGTTCTTC
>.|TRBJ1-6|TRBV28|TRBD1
CASGTPGTGKSPLHF
TGTGCCAGCGGCACACCCGGGACAGGGAAATCACCCCTCCACTTT
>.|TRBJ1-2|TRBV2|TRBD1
CASRGQGLSNYGYTF
TGTGCCAGCCGGGGACAGGGGCTATCGAACTATGGCTACACCTTC
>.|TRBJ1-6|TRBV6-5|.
CASRYPGGAPLHF
TGTGCCAGCAGGTATCCGGGGGGGGCACCCCTCCACTTT
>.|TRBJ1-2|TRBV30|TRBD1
CAWSKGTGTRGYTF
TGTGCCTGGAGTAAAGGGACAGGGACCCGTGGCTACACCTTC